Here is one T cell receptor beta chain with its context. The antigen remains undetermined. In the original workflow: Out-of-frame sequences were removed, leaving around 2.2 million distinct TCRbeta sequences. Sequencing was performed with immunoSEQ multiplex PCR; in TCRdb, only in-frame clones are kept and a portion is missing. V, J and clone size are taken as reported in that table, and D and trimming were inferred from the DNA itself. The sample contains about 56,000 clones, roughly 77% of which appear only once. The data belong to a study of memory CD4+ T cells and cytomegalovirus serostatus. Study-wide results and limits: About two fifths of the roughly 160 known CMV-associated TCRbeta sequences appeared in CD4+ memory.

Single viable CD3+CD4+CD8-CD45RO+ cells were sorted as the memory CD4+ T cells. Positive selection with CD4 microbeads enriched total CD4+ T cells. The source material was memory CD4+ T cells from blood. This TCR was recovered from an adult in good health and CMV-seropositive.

CDR3 amino acids: CASSPADRAGEQYF. The CDR3 DNA reads TGTGCCAGCAGTCCGGCGGACAGGGCAGGGGAGCAGTACTTC. The chain recombines TRBV28 with TRBJ2-7, with TRBD1 matching over 8 bases. With V trimmed by 5 bases and J by 7 bases, 10 bases remained unmatched. Germline V CDR1 and CDR2: MDHEN, SYDVKM. The CDR3 totals 14 residues.